Below are 18 T cell receptor beta chains sequenced from a single sample in a study of graft-versus-host responses after intestinal transplantation. These TCRs are of unknown antigen specificity. The table came from immunoSEQ multiplex PCR; TCRdb's copy has only in-frame clones and leaves some out. The repertoire holds around 49,000 clones, with 89% as singletons. Here the sequenced sample was unstimulated CD4+ T cells sorted from spleen or lymph node cells, taken before transplant. The receptors originated from a human donor who was the organ donor for an intestinal transplant.

The genes are TRBV2 and TRBJ2-5, with 8 nucleotides matching TRBD2. Losses at the gene ends were 8 bases for V and 4 bases for J; bases not matched to a gene: 6. This CDR3 contains 13 residues. CDR1 and CDR2 (germline): SNHLY, FYNNEI. In DNA form, the CDR3 reads TGTGCCAGCCGGCGGGAGGTAGTAGAGACCCAGTACTTC. Translation: CASRREVVETQYF. Combining the CDR3 with reference TRBV2 and TRBJ2-5 gives the whole variable domain EPEVTQTPSHQVTQMGQEVILRCVPISNHLYFYWYRQILGQKVEFLVSFYNNEISEKSEIFDDQFSVERPDGSNFTLKIRSTKLEDSAMYFCASRREVVETQYFGPGTRLLVL.

This sequence joins TRBV7-2 and TRBJ2-3, with TRBD2 matching over 8 bases. Germline CDR1 SGHTA, CDR2 FQGNSA. V was pared by 5 bases and J by 2 bases, with 6 bases of the junction left unmatched. The CDR3 is made up of 15 amino acids. The CDR3 is CASSGQAGVTDTQYF. CDR3 bases: TGTGCCAGCAGCGGACAAGCGGGAGTCACAGATACGCAGTATTTT.

This sequence joins TRBV4-2 and TRBJ1-4; perhaps TRBD1 as D (6 bases). Trimming took 4 bases from V and 5 from J, leaving 17 bases between them. In germline, CDR1 is LGHNA, CDR2 YNFKEQ. This CDR3 comprises 16 residues. In DNA, the CDR3 is TGTGCCAGCAGCCTTACAAGGGGACAAAACAATGAAAAACTGTTTTTT. Residues: CASSLTRGQNNEKLFF.

The chain is built from TRBV28 and TRBJ1-3; unclear D gene. Trimming left V 10 bases short and J 0 bases short, with 7 bases between. The CDR3 loop spans 12 amino acids. Per the germline V gene, CDR1 is MDHEN and CDR2 is SYDVKM. This CDR3 is CATTSSGNTIYF. Written as DNA, the CDR3 is TGTGCCACCACATCCTCTGGAAACACCATATATTTT.

In nucleotides, the CDR3 is TGTGCCATCAGGCCGGGTCTAGCGGGAGGCGAGCAGTACTTC. Protein sequence: CAIRPGLAGGEQYF. The chain couples TRBV10-3 to TRBJ2-7; 11 nucleotides line up with TRBD2. The length of the CDR3 is 14 residues. Germline-derived CDR1 and CDR2 are ENHRY and SYGVKD. V lost 6 bases to trimming and J lost 6 bases; unmatched junction nucleotides: 7.

The chain couples TRBV5-5 to TRBJ2-5, with 9 bases that match TRBD1. CDR3 size: 15 residues. Germline values: CDR1 SGHKS, CDR2 YYEKEE (reference sequence). Trimming cost V 4 bases and J 5 bases; bases outside gene matches: 9. This CDR3 reads CASSLPRTGVETQYF. The CDR3 DNA follows: TGTGCCAGCAGCCTCCCGCGGACAGGGGTGGAGACCCAGTACTTC.

This sequence joins TRBV6-4 and TRBJ2-1; TRBD2 matches 12 bases. This CDR3 is built from 14 residues. The V segment lost 9 bases and the J segment 4 bases; nucleotides outside the gene matches: 4. From germline, CDR1 is MRHNA and CDR2 SNTAGT. CDR3 sequence: CASGTSGSYNEQFF. CDR3 DNA sequence: TGTGCCAGTGGGACTAGCGGGTCTTACAATGAGCAGTTCTTC.

The chain combines TRBV19 with TRBJ2-1; perhaps TRBD2 as D (6 bases). Germline CDR1 and CDR2: LNHDA and SQIVND (reference sequence). This CDR3 contains 14 residues. V was cut by 10 bases and J by 4 bases, with 17 bases left in between. For the CDR3, the DNA is TGTGCCACCCTGAGCGGAGGGACGTACAATGAGCAGTTCTTC. Its translation is CATLSGGTYNEQFF.

This rearrangement joins TRBV29-1 to TRBJ1-2, with TRBD1 as a possible D gene (5 bases). The CDR3 spans 11 residues. In germline, CDR1 is SQVTM, CDR2 ANQGSEA. Trimming removed 6 bases from V and 2 bases from J, with 7 bases in between. CDR3 amino acids: CSVTDNYGYTF. As DNA, the CDR3 is TGCAGCGTGACAGACAACTATGGCTACACCTTC.

The chain has TRBV19 and TRBJ1-4; a possible D gene is TRBD1 (5 bases). Trimming took 1 base from V and 5 from J, leaving 11 bases between them. In germline, CDR1 is LNHDA, CDR2 SQIVND (reference sequence). The CDR3 spans 15 residues. The CDR3 here is CASSIGDSPNEKLFF. The CDR3 DNA sequence: TGTGCCAGTAGTATAGGAGACAGCCCAAATGAAAAACTGTTTTTT.

The sample holds one count of this clone. The chain joins TRBV27 to TRBJ2-4, with D possibly matching TRBD2 (6 bases). The V end lost 0 bases, the J end lost 7 bases, and 10 bases lay between the germline ends. The CDR3 is 14 amino acids. Germline CDR1 and CDR2: MNHEY and SMNVEV (reference sequence). The CDR3 spells CASSLSSGGNIQYF. The CDR3 coding sequence is TGTGCCAGCAGTTTATCTAGTGGGGGGAACATTCAGTACTTC.

V and J are TRBV19 and TRBJ1-5; D call uncertain. V was clipped by 6 bases and J by 1 base, with 13 bases between them. CDR1 is LNHDA and CDR2 is SQIVND in the germline V gene (reference sequence). This CDR3 region has 15 residues. The CDR3 bases are TGTGCCAGTAGCGAGGCGCATGGAAGCAATCAGCCCCAGCATTTT. Protein product: CASSEAHGSNQPQHF.

V usage is TRBV28 and J usage is TRBJ2-3; TRBD2 matches 13 bases. In germline, CDR1 is MDHEN, CDR2 SYDVKM. This CDR3 contains 19 residues. J was trimmed by 3 bases and V by 4 bases; bases with no gene match: 13. CDR3 in amino acids: CASSSAGLAGFVGTDTQYF. The CDR3, as DNA: TGTGCCAGCAGTTCCGCGGGACTAGCGGGATTTGTGGGAACAGATACGCAGTATTTT.

The chain links TRBV7-2 to TRBJ1-1; no clear D. Deletions cut 6 bases from V and 0 bases from J, with 11 bases between. Germline CDR1 is SGHTA and CDR2 is FQGNSA. There are 14 residues in the CDR3. The CDR3 reads CASSHSQVNTEAFF. The CDR3 nucleotides are TGTGCCAGCAGTCACAGTCAGGTGAACACTGAAGCTTTCTTT.

V usage is TRBV28 and J usage is TRBJ2-3; tentatively, D is TRBD1 (5 bases). Trimming removed 2 bases from V and 2 bases from J, with 8 bases in between. The CDR3 sequence is 14 residues long. Germline assignment: CDR1 MDHEN and CDR2 SYDVKM. The CDR3 loop is CASSLKGYTDTQYF. The CDR3 region has the DNA TGTGCCAGCAGTTTAAAGGGGTACACAGATACGCAGTATTTT.

The chain carries TRBV5-1 and TRBJ2-7; 9 nucleotides agree with TRBD1. Germline CDR1 is SGHRS and CDR2 is YFSETQ. Losses at the gene ends were 2 bases for V and 6 bases for J; bases not matched to a gene: 15. This CDR3 spans 17 amino acids. The CDR3 DNA reads TGCGCCAGCAGCTTCGAGGGACAGGGTGTGGCGGTGCGCGAGCAGTACTTC. Its protein product is CASSFEGQGVAVREQYF.

The chain couples TRBV10-2 to TRBJ2-2; 13 bases line up with TRBD2. Unmatched junction bases numbered 4, after V lost 2 bases and J lost 4 bases. The CDR3 sequence is 17 residues long. Looked up from germline, CDR1 is WSHSY and CDR2 is SAAADI. In DNA, the CDR3 is TGCGCCAGCAGTGAGACGGGACTAGCGGGACCCACCGGGGAGCTGTTTTTT. It codes for CASSETGLAGPTGELFF.

In DNA form, the CDR3 reads TGTGCCAGCAGCTTAAACAGGGGGCTTAGTCAGCCCCAGCATTTT. Translated, it gives CASSLNRGLSQPQHF. The J gene is TRBJ1-5, the V gene TRBV7-2; 9 bases line up with TRBD1. CDR1 is SGHTA and CDR2 is FQGNSA in the germline V gene. Trimming took 2 bases from V and 6 from J; bases not matched to a gene: 5. The length of the CDR3 is 15 residues.